The 3 T cell receptor beta chains reported below all come from one sample, sequenced in a study of early T cells in non-severe SARS-CoV-2 infection. TCRdb re-called the 5' RACE reads with MiXCR, one entry per CDR3 protein. The sample gives roughly 90,000 distinct CDR3 sequences, about 14% of which show up once; under 4% is in the top ten. Sequencing was performed on whole blood. These receptors came from an adult who was a healthcare worker with PCR-confirmed SARS-CoV-2 infection or an uninfected control (not recorded which).

This clonotype was counted ten times or more. The rearrangement joins TRBV5-5 to TRBJ1-1; possibly TRBD1 for D (5 bases). Germline assignment: CDR1 SGHKS and CDR2 YYEKEE (reference sequence). The CDR3 spans 16 residues. Deletions cut 5 bases from V and 1 base from J, with 18 bases between. As DNA, the CDR3 is TGTGCCAGCAGGCACCTTGTTACTACAGGGAACACTGAAGCTTTCTTT. Its protein product is CASRHLVTTGNTEAFF. Based on the CDR3 plus reference TRBV5-5 and TRBJ1-1, the full variable domain is DAGVTQSPTHLIKTRGQQVTLRCSPISGHKSVSWYQQVLGQGPQFIFQYYEKEERGRGNFPDRFSARQFPNYSSELNVNALLLGDSALYLCASRHLVTTGNTEAFFGQGTRLTVV.

The table lists this clonotype with many counts. The chain couples TRBV6-5 to TRBJ1-6, with 8 bases lining up with TRBD1. The trim removed 6 bases at V and 7 bases at J, leaving 8 bases unmatched. This CDR3 comprises 15 residues. Germline CDR1 MNHEY, CDR2 SVGAGI. CDR3 sequence (DNA): TGTGCCAGCAGGAAAAGACAGGGGAGAAATTCACCCCTCCACTTT. Protein: CASRKRQGRNSPLHF.

Many counts were recorded for this clonotype. V is TRBV6-5 and J is TRBJ2-5; TRBD2 is a possible D gene (5 bases). V lost 4 bases and J lost 2, with 23 bases in between. Germline values: CDR1 MNHEY, CDR2 SVGAGI. CDR3 length equals 18 residues. The CDR3 region has the DNA TGTGCCAGCAGTTCGGGTTTGAGAGGGTTGGGCACACAAGAGACCCAGTACTTC. Protein sequence: CASSSGLRGLGTQETQYF.